Listed here are 3 T cell receptor beta chains from one sample, sequenced in a study of blood T cells in healthy people across ages. Primers used in a second PCR of about 7 to 12 cycles were a sample-barcoded 5' primer and a J-beta primer mix. MiXCR, applied by TCRdb to the 5' RACE reads, yields one record per CDR3 protein. The repertoire holds 1.5 million to 2 million distinct CDR3 sequences, roughly 27% seen once, with about 8% in the top ten. Sequencing was carried out using blood. The receptors shown here come from a woman aged 25 to 39 in good health.

Details on this clonotype: Just one base apart from a much larger clone, this may be a read error. The chain combines TRBV30 with TRBJ2-1; unclear D gene. This CDR3 spans 14 amino acids. Germline V CDR1 and CDR2: GTSNPN, SVGIG (reference sequence). Trimming left V 4 bases short and J 9 bases short, with 19 bases between. CDR3 bases: TGTGCCTGGAACGTAGCCCCCAGATGGAGTGAGCAGTTCTTC. Its protein is CAWNVAPRWSEQFF.

The chain uses TRBV11-2 and TRBJ1-1; D call uncertain. CDR3 size: 13 residues. The V gene's germline CDR1 is SGHAT and CDR2 FQNNGV. Trimming shortened V by 1 base and J by 8 bases, and 11 bases separated the two germline ends. CDR3 loop: CASSLVGGNEAFF. CDR3 DNA: TGTGCCAGCAGCTTAGTGGGTGGCAACGAAGCTTTCTTT.

The CDR3 sequence is CASSLADGTLQYF. The CDR3 DNA is TGTGCCAGCAGCTTGGCGGACGGGACGTTGCAGTACTTC. The V and J genes are TRBV5-6 and TRBJ2-5; possibly TRBD1 or TRBD2 for D (5 bases each). Trimming stripped 0 bases from V and 11 bases from J, with 14 bases between. The CDR3 runs to 13 residues. Germline V CDR1 and CDR2: SGHDT, YYEEEE.